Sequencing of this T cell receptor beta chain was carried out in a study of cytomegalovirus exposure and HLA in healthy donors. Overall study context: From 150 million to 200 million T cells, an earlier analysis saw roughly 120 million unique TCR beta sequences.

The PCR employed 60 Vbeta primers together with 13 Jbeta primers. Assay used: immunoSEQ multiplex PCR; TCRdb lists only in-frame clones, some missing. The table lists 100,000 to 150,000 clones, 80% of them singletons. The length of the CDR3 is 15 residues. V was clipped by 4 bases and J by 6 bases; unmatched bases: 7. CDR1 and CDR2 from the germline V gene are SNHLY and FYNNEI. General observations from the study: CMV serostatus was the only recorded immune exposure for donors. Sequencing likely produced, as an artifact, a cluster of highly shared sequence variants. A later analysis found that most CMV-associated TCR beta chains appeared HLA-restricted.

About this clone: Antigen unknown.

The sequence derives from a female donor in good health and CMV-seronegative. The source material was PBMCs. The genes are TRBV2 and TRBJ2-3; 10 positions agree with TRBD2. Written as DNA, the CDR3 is TGTGCCAGCAGTGCGGGACTAGCGTGGTCCGATACGCAGTATTTT. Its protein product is CASSAGLAWSDTQYF. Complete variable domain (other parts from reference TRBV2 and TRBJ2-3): EPEVTQTPSHQVTQMGQEVILRCVPISNHLYFYWYRQILGQKVEFLVSFYNNEISEKSEIFDDQFSVERPDGSNFTLKIRSTKLEDSAMYFCASSAGLAWSDTQYFGPGTRLTVL.